The T cell receptor beta chain under discussion was sequenced for a study of cytomegalovirus exposure and HLA in healthy donors. As to this clone: Antigen specificity is unknown.

The PCR contained 60 Vbeta and 13 Jbeta primers. Method: immunoSEQ multiplex PCR; TCRdb's copy keeps in-frame clones and lacks some. The sample records under 200,000 clones, roughly 76% being singletons. Study-wide findings and caveats: It was in a later analysis that TCR association rates were seen to vary by HLA locus, highest for DRB1 and lowest for HLA-C. Most subjects had HLA-A and HLA-B alleles reportedly predicted accurately by TCR beta sequences. Most observed TCR sequences were rare, whereas some public TCRs were detected in many donors.

CDR1 MNHNY and CDR2 SVGAGI come from the germline V gene (reference sequence). CDR3 length: 14 amino acids. The V segment lost 6 bases and the J segment 8 bases; nucleotides outside the gene matches: 7. What was sequenced was PBMCs. This sequence originates from a middle-aged man in good health and CMV-seropositive. The chain uses TRBV6-6 and TRBJ1-4, with TRBD1 identical over 9 bases. CDR3 protein: CASSRDRAGEKLFF. Written as DNA, the CDR3 is TGTGCCAGCAGCCGGGACAGGGCCGGGGAAAAACTGTTTTTT.